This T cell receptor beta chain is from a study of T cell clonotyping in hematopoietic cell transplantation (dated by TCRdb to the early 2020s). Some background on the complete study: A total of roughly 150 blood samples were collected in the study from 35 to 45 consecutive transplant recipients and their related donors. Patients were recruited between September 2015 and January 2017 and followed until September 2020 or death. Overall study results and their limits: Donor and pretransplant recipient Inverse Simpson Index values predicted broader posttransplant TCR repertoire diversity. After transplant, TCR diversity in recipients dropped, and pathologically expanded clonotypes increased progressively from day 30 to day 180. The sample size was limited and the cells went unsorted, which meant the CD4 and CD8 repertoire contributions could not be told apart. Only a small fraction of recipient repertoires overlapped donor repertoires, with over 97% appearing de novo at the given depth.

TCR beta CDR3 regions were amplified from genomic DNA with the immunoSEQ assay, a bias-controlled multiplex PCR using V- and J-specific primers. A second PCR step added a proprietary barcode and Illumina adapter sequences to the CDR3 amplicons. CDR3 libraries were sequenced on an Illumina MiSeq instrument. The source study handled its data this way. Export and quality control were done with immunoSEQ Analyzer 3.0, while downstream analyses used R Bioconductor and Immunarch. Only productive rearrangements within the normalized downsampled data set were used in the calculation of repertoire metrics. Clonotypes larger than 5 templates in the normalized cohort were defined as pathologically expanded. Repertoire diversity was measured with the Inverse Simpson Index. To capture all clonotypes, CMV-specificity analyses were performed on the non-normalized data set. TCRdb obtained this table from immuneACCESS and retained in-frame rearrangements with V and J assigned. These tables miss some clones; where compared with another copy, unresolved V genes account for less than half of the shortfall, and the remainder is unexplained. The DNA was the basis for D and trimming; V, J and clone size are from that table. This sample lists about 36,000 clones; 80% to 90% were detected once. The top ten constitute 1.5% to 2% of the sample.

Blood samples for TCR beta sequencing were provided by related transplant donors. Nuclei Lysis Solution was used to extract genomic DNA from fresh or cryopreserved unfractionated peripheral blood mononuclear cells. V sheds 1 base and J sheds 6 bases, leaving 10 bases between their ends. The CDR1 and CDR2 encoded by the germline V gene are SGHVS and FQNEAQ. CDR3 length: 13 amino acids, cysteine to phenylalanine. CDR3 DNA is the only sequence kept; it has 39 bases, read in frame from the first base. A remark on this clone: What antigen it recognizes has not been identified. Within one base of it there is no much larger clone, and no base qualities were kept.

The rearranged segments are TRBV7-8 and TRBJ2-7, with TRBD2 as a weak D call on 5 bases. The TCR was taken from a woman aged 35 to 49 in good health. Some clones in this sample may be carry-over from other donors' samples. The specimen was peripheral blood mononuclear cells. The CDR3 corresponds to CASSLVWGAEQYF. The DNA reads TGTGCCAGCAGCTTAGTATGGGGAGCCGAGCAGTACTTC.